These 25 T cell receptor beta chains share one sample of origin, sequenced in a study of CD8 T cells in Susac syndrome. An input of roughly 0.45 to 1 ug of RNA was subjected to reverse transcription using random hexamers. TCRdb re-analysed the immunoSEQ multiplex PCR reads in MiXCR, keeping a single row per CDR3 protein. Among some 130,000 distinct CDR3 sequences listed, approximately 89% were seen once. The sample comprised CD8+ T cells from PBMCs. The receptors were gathered from a human donor with multiple sclerosis.

V is TRBV7-3 and J is TRBJ2-1; TRBD1 might be the D (6 bases). Germline CDR1 reads SGHTA; CDR2 reads FQGTGA. The V end was cut by 6 bases, the J end by 10 bases, with 16 bases between. CDR3 length equals 13 residues. The chain's CDR3 is CASSQAGDPEQFF. In DNA form, the CDR3 reads TGTGCCAGCAGTCAAGCAGGGGACCCAGAGCAGTTCTTC.

V gene TRBV5-6 combines with J gene TRBJ1-1; 7 bases agree with TRBD1. Germline assignment: CDR1 SGHDT and CDR2 YYEEEE. CDR3 size: 14 residues. The junction had 9 bases not matched to a gene; V was cut back by 5 bases and J by 5 bases. The CDR3 region is CASSDQTGWTEAFF. The DNA for the CDR3 is TGTGCCAGCAGTGATCAGACAGGGTGGACTGAAGCTTTCTTT.

The J gene is TRBJ2-3, the V gene TRBV15; D ambiguous. The CDR3 totals 11 residues. CDR1 and CDR2 (germline): LNHNV, YYDKDF (reference sequence). Between the trimmed V and J ends, which lost 4 bases and 7 bases, there was a span of 6 bases. The CDR3 nucleotides are TGTGCCACCAGCAACGGTAATACGCAGTATTTT. Its protein is CATSNGNTQYF.

V gene TRBV2 combines with J gene TRBJ1-2; TRBD1 matches at 10 bases. The J segment lost 2 bases and the V segment lost 4 bases, leaving 4 bases of the junction unmatched. This CDR3 spans 15 amino acids. From germline, CDR1 is SNHLY and CDR2 FYNNEI. Written as DNA, the CDR3 is TGTGCCAGCAGTGGGGACAGGGGAACGAACTATGGCTACACCTTC. Translated, it gives CASSGDRGTNYGYTF.

This chain connects TRBV27 to TRBJ2-7; TRBD1 aligns across 9 bases. CDR3 length: 14 amino acids. The V gene's germline CDR1 is MNHEY and CDR2 SMNVEV (reference sequence). The V gene end was trimmed by 5 bases and the J gene end by 3 bases; junction bases not matched to a gene: 5. The CDR3 DNA reads TGTGCCAGCAGTCCCCTGGGACAGGGCTACGAGCAGTACTTC. Translation gives CASSPLGQGYEQYF.

The gene calls are TRBV11-2 and TRBJ2-1, with 9 bases aligning to TRBD2. Germline V gives CDR1 SGHAT, CDR2 FQNNGV. The length of the CDR3 is 17 residues. V was clipped by 1 base and J by 2 bases; unmatched bases: 6. The CDR3 here is CASSLGAGGHTYNEQFF. DNA for the CDR3: TGTGCCAGCAGCTTAGGAGCGGGAGGTCACACCTACAATGAGCAGTTCTTC.

V is TRBV9 and J is TRBJ2-2; D is undetermined. V lost 7 bases to trimming and J lost 1 base, with 8 bases between them. This CDR3 has 13 residues. Germline V lookup: CDR1 SGDLS, CDR2 YYNGEE. CDR3 DNA sequence: TGTGCCAGCCAGCCAGTGAACACCGGGGAGCTGTTTTTT. Encoded protein: CASQPVNTGELFF.

As for this clonotype: A junction boundary mismatches the germline segment, possibly from a read error. The chain combines TRBV25-1 with TRBJ1-1; D is undetermined. The CDR3 runs 12 residues. CDR1 is MGHDK, CDR2 SYGVNS, per germline. The DNA for the CDR3 is TGTGCCAGCAGTGTGGGGAACACTGAAGTTTTCTTT. This codes for CASSVGNTEVFF.

This clonotype was detected once. The V call is TRBV3-1, the J call TRBJ1-1; no clear D gene. The V and J ends lost 0 bases and 0 bases respectively, with 11 bases between them. The CDR3 runs 16 residues. Germline assignment: CDR1 LGHDT and CDR2 YNNKEL (reference sequence). The CDR3 DNA follows: TGTGCCAGCAGCCAAGAACCCCATCAAATGAACACTGAAGCTTTCTTT. Residues: CASSQEPHQMNTEAFF.

The chain has TRBV14 and TRBJ2-1; D is unclear. This CDR3 region has 12 residues. The germline V gene encodes CDR1 SGHDN and CDR2 FVKESK. Trimming removed 1 base from V and 9 bases from J, with 7 bases in between. The CDR3 bases are TGTGCCAGCAGCCAAGTTTCGGGTGAGCAGTTCTTC. It specifies CASSQVSGEQFF.

The rearrangement links TRBV27 to TRBJ1-5, with D maybe TRBD1 (6 bases). CDR3 length: 14 residues. Germline loops: CDR1 MNHEY, CDR2 SMNVEV (reference sequence). The V end was cut by 2 bases, the J end by 7 bases, with 12 bases between. The CDR3 reads CASSLRQGTQPQHF. The CDR3 region has the DNA TGTGCCAGCAGTTTAAGGCAGGGGACGCAGCCCCAGCATTTT.

This clonotype was seen more than once but under ten times. The V call is TRBV27, the J call TRBJ1-1; a possible D gene is TRBD1 (6 bases). This CDR3 region has 14 residues. V lost 3 bases to trimming and J lost 1 base, with 9 bases between them. Germline loops: CDR1 MNHEY, CDR2 SMNVEV (reference sequence). CDR3 sequence reads: CASSLLQGNTEAFF. CDR3 sequence (DNA): TGTGCCAGCAGTTTGCTACAGGGGAACACTGAAGCTTTCTTT.

This rearrangement joins TRBV27 to TRBJ2-1; the D gene is possibly TRBD2 (5 bases). CDR3 length: 13 amino acids. Deletions cut 3 bases from V and 7 bases from J, with 10 bases between. CDR1 and CDR2 from the germline V gene are MNHEY and SMNVEV (reference sequence). CDR3 protein: CASSLGSGNEQFF. CDR3 nucleotide sequence: TGTGCCAGCAGTTTGGGGTCGGGGAATGAGCAGTTCTTC.

V gene TRBV5-4 combines with J gene TRBJ2-2, with 15 bases matching TRBD2. With V trimmed by 5 bases and J by 1 base, 3 bases remained unmatched. The CDR3 length is 17 residues. Per germline, CDR1 SGHNT and CDR2 YYREEE (reference sequence). The CDR3 region is CASSPGLAGGNTGELFF. The CDR3 DNA is TGTGCCAGCAGTCCGGGACTAGCGGGAGGGAACACCGGGGAGCTGTTTTTT.

In its sample, this clonotype was seen once. The V gene is TRBV3-1, the J gene TRBJ1-2, with unresolved D. CDR1 and CDR2 (germline): LGHDT, YNNKEL (reference sequence). The CDR3 runs 12 residues. V was shortened by 0 bases and J by 6 bases, with 5 bases between the two germline ends. CDR3 sequence: CASSQERDGYTF. For the CDR3, the DNA is TGTGCCAGCAGCCAAGAAAGGGATGGCTACACCTTC.

This clonotype was picked up one time. This chain links TRBV4-1 with TRBJ2-7, with D perhaps TRBD1 or TRBD2 (6 bases each). Germline CDR1 reads MGHRA; CDR2 reads YSYEKL. V shed 4 bases and J shed 7 bases, with 17 bases lying between them. The CDR3 loop spans 14 amino acids. CDR3 sequence: CASSPPSGAGEQYF. CDR3 coding DNA: TGCGCCAGCAGCCCCCCATCGGGGGCGGGAGAGCAGTACTTC.

The genes are TRBV30 and TRBJ2-6, with D hard to call. CDR1 and CDR2 (germline): GTSNPN, SVGIG (reference sequence). The CDR3 is made up of 14 amino acids. V dropped 2 bases and J dropped 0 bases, with 5 bases sitting between them. CDR3 loop: CAWSPSSGANVLTF. The CDR3 DNA sequence: TGTGCCTGGAGTCCCAGCTCTGGGGCCAACGTCCTGACTTTC.

V and J are TRBV30 and TRBJ2-2; no reliable D call. Trimming removed 0 bases at V and 0 bases at J, with 8 bases between. From germline, CDR1 is GTSNPN and CDR2 SVGIG (reference sequence). This CDR3 is 15 amino acids long. CDR3 bases: TGTGCCTGGAGTGTTATGTCAACGAACACCGGGGAGCTGTTTTTT. The encoded protein is CAWSVMSTNTGELFF.

The chain combines TRBV12-3 or TRBV12-4 with TRBJ1-5, with 10 bases lining up with TRBD1. V shed 5 bases and J 5 bases; nucleotides not matched to a gene: 0. This CDR3 has 13 residues. The chain's CDR3 is CASSGTGDQPQHF. In DNA, the CDR3 is TGTGCCAGCAGTGGGACAGGGGATCAGCCCCAGCATTTT.

The chain carries TRBV9 and TRBJ2-7; 7 bases fit TRBD1. The ends lost 0 bases at V and 7 bases at J; junction bases unmatched: 16. This CDR3 has 17 residues. Germline V gives CDR1 SGDLS, CDR2 YYNGEE. The CDR3 protein is CASSVGSGNRGTGEQYF. The CDR3 nucleotides are TGTGCCAGCAGCGTAGGGAGTGGGAACAGGGGAACGGGGGAGCAGTACTTC.

The chain has TRBV10-1 and TRBJ2-1; D remains unclear. The CDR3 runs 13 residues. CDR1 is WNHNN and CDR2 is SYGVQD in the germline V gene (reference sequence). Between the trimmed V and J ends, which lost 4 bases and 6 bases, there was a span of 10 bases. The CDR3 here is CASSAMRINEQFF. Here the CDR3 DNA reads TGCGCCAGCAGTGCCATGCGTATCAATGAGCAGTTCTTC.

The V and J genes are TRBV27 and TRBJ1-1, with 8 bases identical to TRBD1. Germline V gene data show CDR1 as MNHEY and CDR2 as SMNVEV (reference sequence). The junction had 8 bases not matched to a gene; V was cut back by 3 bases and J by 11 bases. The CDR3 extends over 13 amino acids. CDR3 coding DNA: TGTGCCAGCAGTTTCGCCGGACAGGGAGGCGCTTTCTTT. This sequence encodes CASSFAGQGGAFF.

The J gene is TRBJ2-6, the V gene TRBV6-2 or TRBV6-3; maybe TRBD2 (6 bases). Germline-derived CDR1 and CDR2 are MNHEY and SVGEGT. Trimming stripped 7 bases from V and 3 bases from J, with 13 bases between. The CDR3 has 15 residues. The CDR3 reads CASTPREDGANVLTF. CDR3 DNA: TGTGCCAGCACCCCGAGGGAGGATGGGGCCAACGTCCTGACTTTC.

This chain connects TRBV7-2 to TRBJ2-1, with 7 bases lining up with TRBD2. Germline CDR1 reads SGHTA; CDR2 reads FQGNSA. J was trimmed by 8 bases and V by 4 bases; bases with no gene match: 5. The CDR3 contains 13 residues. This CDR3 reads CASSSSRGDEQFF. DNA for the CDR3: TGTGCCAGCAGCTCGAGCCGGGGGGATGAGCAGTTCTTC.

The chain couples TRBV12-3 or TRBV12-4 to TRBJ2-1; 10 bases are shared with TRBD2. The trim removed 10 bases at V and 9 bases at J, leaving 9 bases unmatched. This CDR3 has 13 residues. The CDR3 here is CAIPQREGLEQFF. The CDR3 DNA is TGTGCCATCCCCCAGCGGGAGGGCCTTGAGCAGTTCTTC.